A single sample gave rise to the 26 T cell receptor beta chains below, sequenced in a study of molecular identifiers for immune sequencing clone quantification. TCRdb passed the PCR reads through MiXCR, listing each CDR3 protein once. The table shows over 600,000 distinct CDR3 sequences, with approximately 20% occurring only once. The sequenced sample consisted of naive CD8+ T cells from blood, with Jurkat cell RNA spiked in. Subset denoted: FACS-sorted CD8+CD4-CCR7+CD45RA+ naive T cells. The receptors here all came from a human donor in good health. Some libraries in this study had Jurkat cell RNA spiked in.

This clonotype was detected a few times. The chain is built from TRBV7-9 and TRBJ2-1; the match to TRBD1 covers 9 bases. Looked up from germline, CDR1 is SEHNR and CDR2 is FQNEAQ (reference sequence). The CDR3 has 16 amino acids. V was clipped by 6 bases and J by 3 bases; unmatched bases: 9. Written as DNA, the CDR3 is TGTGCCAGCAGTTTCGGCCGGACAGGGGACTACAATGAGCAGTTCTTC. As protein: CASSFGRTGDYNEQFF.

This clonotype was seen ten or more times. This sequence joins TRBV4-3 and TRBJ2-1; D remains ambiguous. Germline-derived CDR1 and CDR2 are LGHNA and YSLEER. The V end lost 0 bases, the J end lost 2 bases, and 8 bases lay between the germline ends. This CDR3 is built from 15 residues. The CDR3 nucleotides are TGCGCCAGCAGCCAAGATTGGTCGACCTACAATGAGCAGTTCTTC. It encodes CASSQDWSTYNEQFF.

This clonotype was seen at least ten times. J is TRBJ1-4 and V is TRBV10-1, with D hard to call. The germline V gene encodes CDR1 WNHNN and CDR2 SYGVQD (reference sequence). V was pared by 3 bases and J by 7 bases, with 15 bases between. CDR3 size: 15 residues. The CDR3 DNA is TGCGCCAGCAGTGATTCGAGAGGGATGAGTGAAAAACTGTTTTTT. Encoded protein: CASSDSRGMSEKLFF.

J is TRBJ2-2 and V is TRBV7-3; tentatively, D is TRBD1 (6 bases). The V gene's germline CDR1 is SGHTA and CDR2 FQGTGA. The CDR3 length is 15 residues. Trimming pared 8 bases from V and 0 bases from J, leaving 13 bases between. CDR3 nucleotides: TGTGCCAGCGCCTCAGGGACAACGAACACCGGGGAGCTGTTTTTT. Amino acid sequence: CASASGTTNTGELFF.

This clonotype occurred many times. V and J are TRBV4-1 and TRBJ1-1, with a possible D match to TRBD1 (6 bases). This CDR3 is 13 amino acids long. Germline V CDR1 and CDR2: MGHRA, YSYEKL. V was cut by 1 base and J by 6 bases, with 9 bases left in between. The CDR3 region has the DNA TGCGCCAGCAGCCAAGTGGGGGGGCCTGAAGCTTTCTTT. Protein sequence: CASSQVGGPEAFF.

This clonotype was detected ten times or more. V is TRBV18 and J is TRBJ2-5, with a weak D call TRBD1 (5 bases). CDR1 is KGHSH and CDR2 is LQKENI in the germline V gene. V was trimmed by 0 bases and J by 4 bases, leaving 12 bases between them. The CDR3 consists of 15 residues. The CDR3 DNA reads as TGTGCCAGCTCACCACCGGGGCCGGTTGGAGAGACCCAGTACTTC. Translating gives CASSPPGPVGETQYF.

To note about this clonotype: Possible read error: a much larger clone is one base away. The rearrangement joins TRBV9 to TRBJ1-2, with unresolved D. Germline CDR1 reads SGDLS; CDR2 reads YYNGEE. The CDR3 has 16 amino acids. The CDR3 loop reads CASSGFDEQPNYDYTF. The CDR3 DNA follows: TGTGCCAGCAGCGGATTCGACGAGCAACCTAACTATGACTACACCTTC.

This clonotype came up many times. The CDR3 sequence is CASSPPWLGDQTEAFF. CDR3 nucleotides: TGTGCCAGCTCACCCCCCTGGTTAGGGGACCAGACTGAAGCTTTCTTT. The chain employs TRBV18 and TRBJ1-1; D may be TRBD1 (5 bases). There are 16 residues in the CDR3. Deletions cut 3 bases from V and 5 bases from J, with 19 bases between. Germline values: CDR1 KGHSH, CDR2 LQKENI.

Concerning this clonotype itself: A single base separates this from a much larger clone, so it may be a read error. V and J are TRBV19 and TRBJ2-3; no definite D call. The CDR3 runs to 16 residues. CDR1 and CDR2 from the germline V gene are LNHDA and SQIVND (reference sequence). The germline V and J ends were trimmed by 4 bases and 2 bases, with 16 bases remaining between them. The CDR3 DNA sequence: TGTGCCAGTAGTAACCCCTGGATTGGCGACACAGATACGCAGTATTTT. It specifies CASSNPWIGDTDTQYF.

This clonotype was recorded at least ten times. The genes are TRBV6-6 and TRBJ1-1; D not resolved. V was shortened by 10 bases and J by 1 base, with 10 bases between the two germline ends. This CDR3 is built from 12 residues. Germline CDR1 MNHNY, CDR2 SVGAGI (reference sequence). CDR3 in amino acids: CATSIGNTEAFF. CDR3 nucleotide sequence: TGTGCCACCTCCATAGGGAACACTGAAGCTTTCTTT.

Many counts were recorded for this clonotype. A read error may produce the germline difference seen at one junction end. The V and J genes are TRBV12-3 or TRBV12-4 and TRBJ1-1; D is ambiguous. The CDR3 is 11 amino acids. This CDR3 reads CASSLAPEAFF. The DNA for the CDR3 is TGTGCCAGCAGCTTAGCTCCCGAAGCTTTCTTT.

This chain joins TRBV7-9 and TRBJ2-5; D is possibly TRBD2 (6 bases). V was shortened by 1 base and J by 1 base, with 13 bases between the two germline ends. This CDR3 spans 16 amino acids. The germline V gene encodes CDR1 SEHNR and CDR2 FQNEAQ (reference sequence). In DNA form, the CDR3 reads TGTGCCAGCAGCTTAGTGGGGACTGGCGTCCAAGAGACCCAGTACTTC. This translates into CASSLVGTGVQETQYF.

At least ten counts were recorded for this clonotype. This rearrangement joins TRBV20-1 to TRBJ2-7; no firm D call. Between the trimmed V and J ends, which lost 3 bases and 0 bases, there was a span of 12 bases. The CDR3 runs 14 residues. Germline V gives CDR1 DFQATT, CDR2 SNEGSKA (reference sequence). The CDR3 nucleotides read TGCAGTGCTAGGGCACAGCAAATCTCCTACGAGCAGTACTTC. Protein: CSARAQQISYEQYF.

This clonotype was counted at least ten times. The J gene is TRBJ2-5, the V gene TRBV7-8; 7 bases line up with TRBD2. This CDR3 has 16 amino acids. CDR1 and CDR2 from the germline V gene are SGHVS and FQNEAQ. V dropped 5 bases and J dropped 1; count of bases not matched to a gene: 10. The CDR3: CASSPLLSGVQETQYF. The CDR3 region has the DNA TGTGCCAGCAGCCCACTACTAAGCGGGGTCCAAGAGACCCAGTACTTC.

This clonotype was picked up a small number of times. The CDR3 sequence is CSREGLSSYEQYF. CDR3 in DNA: TGCAGTCGGGAGGGCCTGAGCTCCTACGAGCAGTACTTC. The chain couples TRBV20-1 to TRBJ2-7; 8 bases match TRBD2. This CDR3 is 13 amino acids long. Trimming cost V 8 bases and J 0 bases; bases outside gene matches: 6. From germline, CDR1 is DFQATT and CDR2 SNEGSKA (reference sequence).

Ten or more counts support this clonotype. This chain links TRBV6-5 with TRBJ1-1; D gene ambiguous. The CDR3 has 13 residues. Germline V gives CDR1 MNHEY, CDR2 SVGAGI. Trimming took 5 bases from V and 7 from J, leaving 14 bases between them. In nucleotides, the CDR3 is TGTGCCAGCAGTCCCTCGAAGGTCAATGAAGCTTTCTTT. Its translation: CASSPSKVNEAFF.

The rearrangement joins TRBV18 to TRBJ2-5; TRBD1 might be the D (5 bases). The ends were cut back, 0 bases at V and 0 bases at J, with 8 bases in the middle. Germline lookup yields CDR1 KGHSH and CDR2 LQKENI. This CDR3 contains 15 residues. CDR3 loop: CASSPPAGYQETQYF. The CDR3 nucleotides read TGTGCCAGCTCACCACCGGCAGGGTACCAAGAGACCCAGTACTTC.

The sample holds many counts of this clonotype. The genes are TRBV29-1 and TRBJ2-3; D is perhaps TRBD1 or TRBD2 (5 bases each). The CDR3 consists of 12 residues. Germline assignment: CDR1 SQVTM and CDR2 ANQGSEA. V dropped 6 bases and J dropped 3 bases, with 10 bases sitting between them. The CDR3 region is CSVEGLTDTQYF. CDR3 bases: TGCAGCGTCGAGGGGTTGACAGATACGCAGTATTTT.

Notes on this clonotype: This could be a read error, since a much larger clone is one nucleotide away. Since no conserved phenylalanine or tryptophan closes the CDR3, a read error is the likely cause. The limits of the CDR3 on the DNA are not certain, so only TCRdb's listed CDR3 is given. V is TRBV6-2 or TRBV6-3 and J is TRBJ2-4; the tabulated D call, TRBD2, remains unverified against the DNA. Germline CDR1 is MNHEY and CDR2 is SVGEGT. The CDR3 spans 12 amino acids, including both terminal residues. CDR3 sequence reads: CASSHASGHSSY.

This clonotype showed up many times. The chain joins TRBV19 to TRBJ2-3; D remains ambiguous. CDR1 is LNHDA, CDR2 SQIVND, per germline (reference sequence). The CDR3 has 13 amino acids. Deletions cut 7 bases from V and 0 bases from J, with 8 bases between. The CDR3 DNA reads TGTGCCAGTAAGCCCGCTAGCACAGATACGCAGTATTTT. Translating it yields CASKPASTDTQYF.

Many counts were recorded for this clonotype. Here the CDR3 DNA reads TGCAGCGTTGAAGATCAGGGGGACAGGCTGTCGGGGGAGCTGTTTTTT. It specifies CSVEDQGDRLSGELFF. V is TRBV29-1 and J is TRBJ2-2; the match to TRBD1 covers 8 bases. The J segment lost 8 bases and the V segment lost 0 bases, leaving 11 bases of the junction unmatched. The CDR3 is made up of 16 amino acids. The germline CDR1 and CDR2 sequences are SQVTM and ANQGSEA.

This clonotype was found a few times. Being one base from a much bigger clone, this may be a read error. The rearrangement links TRBV4-1 to TRBJ2-1; D is possibly TRBD1 (5 bases). CDR1 is MGHRA, CDR2 YSYEKL, per germline. V was pared by 4 bases and J by 6 bases, with 13 bases between. There are 14 residues in the CDR3. The CDR3 DNA reads as TGCGCCAGCAGCCGCATCCAGGGTCGCAATGAGCAGTTCTTC. This codes for CASSRIQGRNEQFF.

Ten or more counts support this clonotype. V gene TRBV23-1 combines with J gene TRBJ2-4; D uncertain. TRBV23-1 is given ORF status, its function remaining uncertain. Trimming left V 8 bases short and J 1 base short, with 18 bases between. The length of the CDR3 is 16 residues. DNA for the CDR3: TGCGCCAGCCCCCAAGGTGCCTCCCTGGCCAAAAACATTCAGTACTTC. Its translation: CASPQGASLAKNIQYF.

This clonotype appeared many times. The chain is built from TRBV14 and TRBJ2-7; TRBD1 is a possible D gene (6 bases). There are 14 residues in the CDR3. V dropped 3 bases and J dropped 2 bases, with 11 bases sitting between them. Germline V gene data show CDR1 as SGHDN and CDR2 as FVKESK. The CDR3, as DNA: TGTGCCAGCAGCCATAGGGGGTACACCTACGAGCAGTACTTC. It is translated as CASSHRGYTYEQYF.

The rearrangement joins TRBV19 to TRBJ1-5, with D perhaps matching TRBD1 (5 bases). Germline CDR1 LNHDA, CDR2 SQIVND (reference sequence). This CDR3 region has 13 residues. V lost 8 bases to trimming and J lost 2 bases, with 10 bases between them. DNA of the CDR3: TGTGCCAGTCGCGCACAGGGCAATCAGCCCCAGCATTTT. It codes for CASRAQGNQPQHF.

This chain uses TRBV23-1 with TRBJ1-1; D call uncertain. TRBV23-1 is filed as an ORF, its function uncertain. The CDR3 sequence is 10 residues long. Trimming shortened V by 3 bases and J by 11 bases, and 7 bases separated the two germline ends. CDR3 sequence reads: CASSHWRAFF. As DNA, the CDR3 is TGCGCCAGCAGTCACTGGAGGGCTTTCTTT.